These 11 T cell receptor beta chains came from one sample sequenced in a study of blood T cells in healthy people across ages. For the second PCR, which ran for about 7 to 12 cycles, a sample-barcoded 5' primer and a J-beta primer mix were used. TCRdb reprocessed the 5' RACE reads via MiXCR and lists one record per CDR3 protein. The repertoire consists of approximately 1.5 million distinct CDR3 sequences, with 30% to 35% occurring once and the leading ten covering about 11%. Sequences were obtained from blood. Source of these receptors: a young woman in good health.

This clonotype was recorded a few times. The chain recombines TRBV6-5 with TRBJ2-5; the D call may be TRBD1 or TRBD2 (5 bases each). The CDR3 is 16 amino acids. V gave up 0 bases and J gave up 2 bases, with 13 bases separating them. CDR1 and CDR2 (germline): MNHEY, SVGAGI. The CDR3 bases are TGTGCCAGCAGTTACTCGGGGGACGTACAACAAGAGACCCAGTACTTC. Translation gives CASSYSGDVQQETQYF.

The chain uses TRBV5-5 and TRBJ2-6; D is unresolved. The CDR3 sequence is 17 residues long. Trimming took 4 bases from V and 3 from J, leaving 17 bases between them. The germline CDR1 and CDR2 sequences are SGHKS and YYEKEE (reference sequence). The DNA of the CDR3 is TGTGCCAGCAGCAACCCCACGGGCCTACGTGGGGCCAACGTCCTGACTTTC. This sequence encodes CASSNPTGLRGANVLTF. Using reference TRBV5-5 and TRBJ2-6 for the parts outside the CDR3, the full variable domain is DAGVTQSPTHLIKTRGQQVTLRCSPISGHKSVSWYQQVLGQGPQFIFQYYEKEERGRGNFPDRFSARQFPNYSSELNVNALLLGDSALYLCASSNPTGLRGANVLTFGAGSRLTVL.

The chain uses TRBV5-1 and TRBJ2-5; weak D call: TRBD2 (5 bases). The CDR3 spans 14 residues. Germline values: CDR1 SGHRS, CDR2 YFSETQ. V was shortened by 2 bases and J by 5 bases, with 13 bases between the two germline ends. The CDR3 spells CASSLPEKRETQYF. The CDR3 DNA sequence: TGCGCCAGCAGCTTACCGGAGAAGCGGGAGACCCAGTACTTC.

In this sample, this clonotype turned up a few times. V gene TRBV20-1 combines with J gene TRBJ2-7, with 8 bases matching TRBD1. J gave up 5 bases and V 6 bases, and 9 bases lay outside the gene matches. The CDR3 is 13 residues long. Germline V gives CDR1 DFQATT, CDR2 SNEGSKA (reference sequence). In nucleotides, the CDR3 is TGCAGTGCAACGGGACAGGACATTGACGAGCAGTACTTC. Its translation is CSATGQDIDEQYF.

The chain carries TRBV11-2 and TRBJ2-5; no definite D call. Germline lookup yields CDR1 SGHAT and CDR2 FQNNGV. Between the trimmed V and J ends, which lost 4 bases and 4 bases, there was a span of 10 bases. The CDR3 spans 13 residues. The CDR3 is CASSSRLLETQYF. The CDR3 region has the DNA TGTGCCAGCAGCTCCAGACTGCTAGAGACCCAGTACTTC. The full variable domain, completed using reference TRBV11-2 and TRBJ2-5, is EAGVAQSPRYKIIEKRQSVAFWCNPISGHATLYWYQQILGQGPKLLIQFQNNGVVDDSQLPKDRFSAERLKGVDSTLKIQPAKLEDSAVYLCASSSRLLETQYFGPGTRLLVL.

Concerning this clonotype: A read error is possible here, since a much larger clone lies one base away. This chain connects TRBV10-3 to TRBJ2-1, with a weak D call TRBD1 (7 bases). V gave up 6 bases and J gave up 5 bases, with 11 bases separating them. The CDR3 sequence is 13 residues long. Per germline, CDR1 ENHRY and CDR2 SYGVKD. Here the CDR3 reads CAIRAGQNNEQFF. CDR3 DNA sequence: TGTGCCATCAGGGCGGGACAGAACAATGAGCAGTTCTTC.

The genes are TRBV20-1 and TRBJ2-5; TRBD1 agrees at 10 bases. The DNA end lines up better with TRBJ2-7; the J call may be wrong. This CDR3 has 14 amino acids. CDR1 DFQATT and CDR2 SNEGSKA come from the germline V gene (reference sequence). CDR3: CSVYPGTGDYEQYF. CDR3 bases: TGCAGTGTCTACCCCGGGACAGGGGACTACGAGCAGTACTTC.

This sequence joins TRBV18 and TRBJ1-1, with D unclear. The germline CDR1 and CDR2 sequences are KGHSH and LQKENI. The CDR3 loop spans 14 amino acids. Trimming removed 0 bases from V and 1 base from J, with 6 bases in between. DNA of the CDR3: TGTGCCAGCTCACCACCGAGGCAGAACACTGAAGCTTTCTTT. Translation: CASSPPRQNTEAFF.

The V gene is TRBV3-1, the J gene TRBJ2-7, with a possible D match to TRBD2 (6 bases). V lost 4 bases and J lost 3, with 16 bases in between. The CDR3 consists of 15 residues. The V gene's germline CDR1 is LGHDT and CDR2 YNNKEL (reference sequence). CDR3 protein: CASSPNGWGGYEQYF. CDR3 nucleotide sequence: TGTGCCAGCAGCCCCAACGGGTGGGGAGGCTACGAGCAGTACTTC.

This clonotype was seen only once. This chain connects TRBV5-1 to TRBJ2-3; the D is unclear. Trimming took off 6 bases at V and 2 bases at J, with 13 bases between the two ends. The germline CDR1 and CDR2 sequences are SGHRS and YFSETQ. The CDR3 is made up of 14 amino acids. The CDR3 here is CASKGGQITDTQYF. The CDR3 DNA is TGCGCCAGCAAAGGCGGCCAAATCACAGATACGCAGTATTTT.

Only a few counts were recorded for this clonotype. The germline gene is not matched at one end of the junction; a read error may be the cause. The gene calls are TRBV27 and TRBJ2-1; D is perhaps TRBD1 (5 bases). This CDR3 has 14 amino acids. Germline V gives CDR1 MNHEY, CDR2 SMNVEV (reference sequence). The CDR3 region has the DNA TGTGCCAGCAGCTTATGGCAGGGCGGAAATGAGCAGTTCTTC. Translating gives CASSLWQGGNEQFF.